These 7 T cell receptor beta chains were sequenced from one sample in a study of beta chain features in type 1 diabetes. Study results and limitations: Shorter TCRB CDR3s, moderately but significantly so, were found in Type 1 diabetes patients in all four CD4+ subsets.

These receptors have no known antigen. Expressed TCRB transcripts were sequenced, since all the RNA that had been isolated was reverse transcribed. Assay used: immunoSEQ multiplex PCR; TCRdb lists only in-frame clones, some missing. The sample holds tens of thousands of clones, 60% to 70% seen once. Source material: stem cell memory CD4+ T cells from blood. All receptors derive from a woman aged 25-40 years with type 1 diabetes.

The rearrangement uses TRBV30 and TRBJ1-2; 11 positions agree with TRBD1. Germline CDR1 GTSNPN, CDR2 SVGIG (reference sequence). V gave up 0 bases and J gave up 5 bases; unmatched junction bases: 8. CDR3 length: 16 residues. CDR3 coding DNA: TGTGCCTGGAGTGTACTACTGGGACAGGGGGATTATGGCTACACCTTC. It encodes CAWSVLLGQGDYGYTF.

Of note for this clone: The same CDR3 arises from other DNA sequences in this sample as well. The V call is TRBV7-3, the J call TRBJ1-1, with D possibly matching TRBD1 (5 bases). Between the trimmed V and J ends, which lost 5 bases and 1 base, there was a span of 11 bases. The CDR3 has 14 residues. CDR1 is SGHTA and CDR2 is FQGTGA in the germline V gene. The CDR3 coding sequence is TGTGCCAGCAGCCCGGGGGGTAGGAACACTGAAGCTTTCTTT. It codes for CASSPGGRNTEAFF. The full variable domain, in which reference TRBV7-3 and TRBJ1-1 provide the parts outside the CDR3, is GAGVSQTPSNKVTEKGKYVELRCDPISGHTALYWYRQSLGQGPEFLIYFQGTGAADDSGLPNDRFFAVRPEGSVSTLKIQRTERGDSAVYLCASSPGGRNTEAFFGQGTRLTVV.

The rearrangement links TRBV9 to TRBJ2-2; D is possibly TRBD1 (5 bases). V was cut by 5 bases and J by 1 base, with 12 bases left in between. CDR3 length equals 15 residues. Germline loops: CDR1 SGDLS, CDR2 YYNGEE. Here the CDR3 reads CASRSRDLNTGELFF. The CDR3 nucleotides read TGTGCCAGCAGAAGCAGGGATTTGAACACCGGGGAGCTGTTTTTT.

This chain joins TRBV6-5 and TRBJ2-4, with 9 bases aligning to TRBD1. V shed 0 bases and J 4 bases; nucleotides not matched to a gene: 1. The germline V gene has CDR1 MNHEY and CDR2 SVGAGI. The CDR3 runs to 15 residues. The CDR3 loop reads CASSYSGTGKNIQYF. The CDR3 region has the DNA TGTGCCAGCAGTTACTCCGGGACAGGGAAAAACATTCAGTACTTC.

The rearrangement links TRBV18 to TRBJ1-5; possibly TRBD1 for D (6 bases). The CDR3 runs 16 residues. Deletions cut 2 bases from V and 4 bases from J, with 15 bases between. Germline V CDR1 and CDR2: KGHSH, LQKENI. The CDR3 loop reads CASSPFGLRGNQPQHF. In DNA form, the CDR3 reads TGTGCCAGCTCACCATTTGGATTGAGGGGGAATCAGCCCCAGCATTTT.

The chain has TRBV10-3 and TRBJ2-1; 11 bases line up with TRBD2. Trimming took 4 bases from V and 4 from J; bases not matched to a gene: 0. Germline V gene sequence: CDR1 ENHRY, CDR2 SYGVKD. This CDR3 has 14 amino acids. The DNA of the CDR3 is TGTGCCATCAGTGGACTAGCGGGGTACAATGAGCAGTTCTTC. This codes for CAISGLAGYNEQFF.

This clone was counted between two and nine times. The chain uses TRBV19 and TRBJ1-1; 8 bases are a match to TRBD1. Germline V gene data show CDR1 as LNHDA and CDR2 as SQIVND (reference sequence). V was clipped by 6 bases and J by 3 bases; unmatched bases: 6. The CDR3 extends over 14 amino acids. DNA of the CDR3: TGTGCCAGTAGCAACAGGGGACAGGACACTGAAGCTTTCTTT. This encodes CASSNRGQDTEAFF.